The 15 T cell receptor beta chains reported below all come from one sample, sequenced in a study of long-term antiretroviral therapy in people with HIV. Survey-level resolution applied to immunoSEQ assay v3.0. The table came from immunoSEQ multiplex PCR; TCRdb's copy has only in-frame clones and leaves some out. The sample shows tens of thousands of clones, around 85% of them seen only once. The sequencing used unsorted PBMCs, collected 2.2 years after starting antiretroviral therapy. Receptors were obtained from a young man with HIV.

This clone came up a few times. The chain couples TRBV2 to TRBJ1-5; D ambiguous. CDR3 length: 15 amino acids. The germline V gene has CDR1 SNHLY and CDR2 FYNNEI. V was shortened by 0 bases and J by 1 base, with 7 bases between the two germline ends. The CDR3 nucleotides read TGTGCCAGCAGTGAAGCGCCAGAGAGCAATCAGCCCCAGCATTTT. It encodes CASSEAPESNQPQHF.

This clone has more than one count but fewer than ten. This chain links TRBV6-5 with TRBJ1-5; no clear D. Germline values: CDR1 MNHEY, CDR2 SVGAGI. V was shortened by 0 bases and J by 0 bases, with 6 bases between the two germline ends. This CDR3 has 15 amino acids. This chain's CDR3 is CASSYSSNSNQPQHF. Here the CDR3 DNA reads TGTGCCAGCAGTTACTCGAGTAATAGCAATCAGCCCCAGCATTTT.

The CDR3 DNA follows: TGTGCCAGCAGTTTAGTAGGCAGGATCAATCAGCCCCAGCATTTT. This sequence encodes CASSLVGRINQPQHF. The gene calls are TRBV27 and TRBJ1-5; D gene ambiguous. The CDR3 contains 15 residues. V was shortened by 2 bases and J by 3 bases, with 11 bases between the two germline ends. Germline V gene lookup returns CDR1 MNHEY and CDR2 SMNVEV (reference sequence).

The V and J genes are TRBV5-1 and TRBJ1-6; no firm D call. The V end was cut by 1 base, the J end by 5 bases, with 7 bases between. The CDR3 covers 14 residues. CDR1 and CDR2 (germline): SGHRS, YFSETQ. The CDR3 sequence is CASSLPRNNSPLHF. CDR3 nucleotide sequence: TGCGCCAGCAGCTTGCCCAGAAATAATTCACCCCTCCACTTT.

The V gene is TRBV7-2, the J gene TRBJ2-7, with TRBD1 as a possible D gene (8 bases). Germline CDR1 SGHTA, CDR2 FQGNSA. The CDR3 length is 16 residues. V shed 1 base and J shed 3 bases, with 16 bases lying between them. CDR3 DNA sequence: TGTGCCAGCAGCTTAGGGGGGGGACAGGTAGTCTACGAGCAGTACTTC. It translates to CASSLGGGQVVYEQYF.

The chain joins TRBV27 to TRBJ2-3, with 9 bases fitting TRBD2. Germline V gene sequence: CDR1 MNHEY, CDR2 SMNVEV (reference sequence). The CDR3 covers 15 residues. The ends lost 8 bases at V and 3 bases at J; junction bases unmatched: 9. CDR3 in DNA: TGTGCCAGCGGACTGATGACTAGCGGTACAGATACGCAGTATTTT. Translating it yields CASGLMTSGTDTQYF.

The chain is built from TRBV7-9 and TRBJ1-2; possible D gene TRBD1, 6 bases. V lost 1 base to trimming and J lost 6 bases, with 18 bases between them. This CDR3 has 16 residues. Germline lookup yields CDR1 SEHNR and CDR2 FQNEAQ (reference sequence). The CDR3 nucleotides read TGTGCCAGCAGCTTAGGCAGGGGCCCTACTGGCGATGGCTACACCTTC. It translates to CASSLGRGPTGDGYTF.

This chain links TRBV5-1 with TRBJ2-7, with TRBD2 matching over 16 bases. The CDR3 is 19 amino acids. J was trimmed by 5 bases and V by 2 bases; bases with no gene match: 13. In germline, CDR1 is SGHRS, CDR2 YFSETQ. CDR3 in DNA: TGCGCCAGCAGCTTCGTCCCGGGACTAGCGGGAGGGTCTCCCGACGAGCAGTACTTC. It is translated as CASSFVPGLAGGSPDEQYF.

The chain combines TRBV27 with TRBJ1-2; no reliable D call. From germline, CDR1 is MNHEY and CDR2 SMNVEV (reference sequence). This CDR3 spans 14 amino acids. V lost 3 bases and J lost 2, with 10 bases in between. The CDR3 bases are TGTGCCAGCAGTTTCGGAAATTGGAACTATGGCTACACCTTC. It codes for CASSFGNWNYGYTF.

This sequence joins TRBV5-1 and TRBJ1-2, with 7 positions matching TRBD1. Germline V lookup: CDR1 SGHRS, CDR2 YFSETQ. CDR3 length: 13 amino acids. Trimming took 4 bases from V and 8 from J; bases not matched to a gene: 8. The CDR3 DNA reads TGCGCCAGCAGCACGGGAGGGGGCGACGGCTACACCTTC. Amino acids: CASSTGGGDGYTF. The variable domain in full, with the rest retrieved from reference TRBV5-1 and TRBJ1-2, is KAGVTQTPRYLIKTRGQQVTLSCSPISGHRSVSWYQQTPGQGLQFLFEYFSETQRNKGNFPGRFSGRQFSNSRSEMNVSTLELGDSALYLCASSTGGGDGYTFGSGTRLTVV.

This clone was recorded only once. The J gene is TRBJ2-5, the V gene TRBV5-5; 8 bases align to TRBD2. The CDR3 runs 16 residues. Germline-derived CDR1 and CDR2 are SGHKS and YYEKEE (reference sequence). J was trimmed by 5 bases and V by 2 bases; bases with no gene match: 11. CDR3 DNA: TGTGCCAGCAGCTTAGCCGGGACTAGGACGGAGGAGACCCAGTACTTC. Encoded protein: CASSLAGTRTEETQYF.

The chain employs TRBV28 and TRBJ1-5; 8 bases match TRBD1. Trimming took 5 bases from V and 7 from J; bases not matched to a gene: 7. CDR1 MDHEN and CDR2 SYDVKM come from the germline V gene. The CDR3 is made up of 14 amino acids. CDR3 coding DNA: TGTGCCAGCAGTAAACAGGGGGAGGTGCAGCCCCAGCATTTT. This encodes CASSKQGEVQPQHF.

The V gene is TRBV27, the J gene TRBJ2-1, with no clear D. The germline V gene encodes CDR1 MNHEY and CDR2 SMNVEV (reference sequence). The CDR3 contains 12 residues. The V end was cut by 3 bases, the J end by 7 bases, with 7 bases between. The chain's CDR3 is CASSFAGNEQFF. CDR3 nucleotides: TGTGCCAGCAGTTTTGCCGGTAATGAGCAGTTCTTC.

The chain couples TRBV7-2 to TRBJ2-7; tentatively, D is TRBD1 (5 bases). The V and J ends lost 2 bases and 0 bases respectively, with 14 bases between them. Germline CDR1 and CDR2: SGHTA and FQGNSA. CDR3 size: 16 residues. CDR3 in amino acids: CASSLTQGLPSYEQYF. The CDR3 region has the DNA TGTGCCAGCAGCTTAACCCAGGGTCTTCCCTCCTACGAGCAGTACTTC.

This chain connects TRBV7-2 to TRBJ2-5; 8 bases line up with TRBD1. CDR3 size: 15 residues. From germline, CDR1 is SGHTA and CDR2 FQGNSA. The ends lost 0 bases at V and 4 bases at J; junction bases unmatched: 4. The CDR3 nucleotides read TGTGCCAGCAGCTTAGCGTTGGGGACAGGAGAGACCCAGTACTTC. This encodes CASSLALGTGETQYF.